Described below is a single T cell receptor (beta chain) sequence and its context. This clone came up once. The specificity of this receptor is unknown. There are no base qualities to consult, and no much larger clone falls within one base. The immunoSEQ Assay, a bias-controlled multiplex PCR, was used to amplify TCRbeta CDR3 regions from genomic DNA. In the original analysis: The number of nucleated cells in each sample was estimated by amplification of reference gene primers within the assay. To quantify the absolute abundance of each unique TCRbeta CDR3 rearrangement, sequence reads were collapsed and filtered. For each sample, productive Simpson clonality was calculated by taking the square root of Simpson's diversity index across productive rearrangements. As stored in TCRdb, this immuneACCESS dataset retains in-frame rearrangements with V and J assigned. A fraction of the clones does not appear; measured against another copy, unresolved V genes explain less than half of the discrepancy, and the remainder lacks a known reason. V and J calls and clone size are as listed in that table; D and trimming were resolved from the DNA. The sample table shows over 350,000 clones, and roughly 89% are seen once. 1.4% of the sample belongs to the ten largest clones.

The data derive from a study of blood T cell repertoires in COVID-19 (dated by TCRdb to the early 2020s). Regarding the research as a whole: Collaborator samples came from the United States, Italy and Spain and covered acute and convalescent phases of COVID-19. The prospective study material was composed of cDNA or gDNA derived from T cells, B-cell-depleted T cells, or PBMCs. The dataset comprised deeply sampled blood TCRbeta repertoires from subjects exposed to, actively infected with, or recovered from COVID-19. The repertoires were made available in a free public database intended to serve as a resource for research on the immune response to SARS-CoV-2. The samples were drawn from the first 160 participants of the ongoing ImmuneRACE study and from about 1,200 subjects provided by 6 global collaborators. A de-identified subject ID, COVID-19 status, age in years and sex were almost always included in the sample metadata. Where available, HLA class I and class II types were obtained from metadata supplied by the sample provider rather than from assay-based typing.

On the study overall, not on this receptor specifically: The quantity of clinical and demographic metadata differed by source and by participant and was supplied without curation.

Collaborating institutions collected whole blood in K2EDTA tubes following their own protocols. For TCRbeta analysis, collaborators shipped samples as frozen whole blood, isolated PBMCs, or DNA extracted from either of those sample types. The sequence came from a woman in her twenties or thirties with active or convalescent COVID-19. Source material: peripheral blood.

Here the CDR3 is given as CARTRGQVDYGYTF. The DNA is TGTGCCAGGACTCGGGGACAGGTAGACTATGGCTACACCTTC. Recombination connected TRBV2 to TRBJ1-2, and TRBD1 aligns with 8 junction nucleotides. The CDR3 numbers 14 residues from cysteine through phenylalanine. CDR3 DNA only is kept here, 42 bases in frame from base 1. Ends trimmed: V by 9 bases, J by 3 bases; bases unmatched to a gene: 9. As encoded in the germline V gene, CDR1 is SNHLY while CDR2 is FYNNEI.